These 27 T cell receptor beta chains were all obtained from the same sample, sequenced in a study of blood T cell repertoires in COVID-19. Clones were read by immunoSEQ multiplex PCR, and TCRdb kept only the in-frame ones, dropping some. Of 300,000 to 450,000 clones listed, more than 70% were seen once; the top ten hold 1.5% to 2%. Material: PBMCs or T cells enriched from blood (not recorded which). The receptor source for this set is a man between 40 and 49 years old in a cohort exposed to, infected with or recovered from COVID-19 (not recorded which).

The DNA of the CDR3 is TGTGCCAGCAGTGATAGCGGGAGGGAAGAGACCCAGTACTTC. This encodes CASSDSGREETQYF. The chain has TRBV28 and TRBJ2-5; TRBD2 matches at 11 bases. The CDR3 has 14 amino acids. Germline CDR1 is MDHEN and CDR2 is SYDVKM. Losses at the gene ends were 5 bases for V and 3 bases for J; bases not matched to a gene: 2.

The chain combines TRBV10-3 with TRBJ2-7, with 11 bases lining up with TRBD2. Trimming cost V 7 bases and J 0 bases; bases outside gene matches: 5. Germline-derived CDR1 and CDR2 are ENHRY and SYGVKD. The CDR3 runs 15 residues. The DNA of the CDR3 is TGTGCCATCACACCGGGACTAGCGGTCTCCTACGAGCAGTACTTC. As protein: CAITPGLAVSYEQYF.

CDR3: CASSQTRYNEQFF. DNA for the CDR3: TGTGCCAGCTCACAGACTAGGTACAATGAGCAGTTCTTC. The rearrangement links TRBV18 to TRBJ2-1, with D perhaps matching TRBD2 (6 bases). Looked up from germline, CDR1 is KGHSH and CDR2 is LQKENI. The ends were cut back, 4 bases at V and 4 bases at J, with 8 bases in the middle. The CDR3 consists of 13 residues.

The chain joins TRBV28 to TRBJ1-2, with 7 bases that match TRBD1. The V gene end was trimmed by 5 bases and the J gene end by 7 bases; junction bases not matched to a gene: 10. This CDR3 comprises 14 residues. CDR1 and CDR2 from the germline V gene are MDHEN and SYDVKM. The CDR3 loop is CASSPPDRDSGYTF. The CDR3 region has the DNA TGTGCCAGCAGTCCGCCTGACAGGGATTCTGGCTACACCTTC.

This chain links TRBV27 with TRBJ2-3, with 12 bases that match TRBD2. J was trimmed by 7 bases and V by 4 bases; bases with no gene match: 12. Germline V gene data show CDR1 as MNHEY and CDR2 as SMNVEV (reference sequence). The CDR3 runs to 17 residues. Written as DNA, the CDR3 is TGTGCCAGCAGTTCGTATGAGGGACTAGCGGGTGTAAATACGCAGTATTTT. Amino acids: CASSSYEGLAGVNTQYF.

The chain couples TRBV9 to TRBJ1-1; 9 bases map to TRBD1. Trimming removed 1 base from V and 4 bases from J; junction bases left unmatched: 8. This CDR3 comprises 16 residues. The germline V gene has CDR1 SGDLS and CDR2 YYNGEE. CDR3 in amino acids: CASSVTGTGRVTEAFF. CDR3 nucleotides: TGTGCCAGCAGCGTAACCGGGACAGGGAGAGTCACTGAAGCTTTCTTT.

This rearrangement joins TRBV14 to TRBJ2-1, with TRBD1 identical over 9 bases. The CDR3 covers 13 residues. Germline V CDR1 and CDR2: SGHDN, FVKESK. The V gene end was trimmed by 4 bases and the J gene end by 13 bases; junction bases not matched to a gene: 8. CDR3 in amino acids: CASSRSTGGDQFF. The CDR3 DNA reads TGTGCCAGCAGCCGAAGTACAGGGGGCGATCAGTTCTTC.

The chain couples TRBV30 to TRBJ1-5; 7 bases agree with TRBD1. Germline V gene lookup returns CDR1 GTSNPN and CDR2 SVGIG (reference sequence). V lost 2 bases and J lost 2; bases outside the gene matches: 9. This CDR3 has 16 residues. This chain's CDR3 is CAWSRQGTYGNQPQHF. The CDR3 DNA reads as TGTGCCTGGAGTCGACAGGGAACCTACGGCAATCAGCCCCAGCATTTT.

This chain uses TRBV11-3 with TRBJ2-4, with no clear D. The CDR3 length is 16 residues. CDR1 and CDR2 from the germline V gene are SGHNT and YENEEA. Trimming pared 3 bases from V and 0 bases from J, leaving 12 bases between. The DNA for the CDR3 is TGTGCCAGCAGCTTTCAGGTCGAACTAGCCAAAAACATTCAGTACTTC. Protein: CASSFQVELAKNIQYF.

The chain uses TRBV18 and TRBJ2-7; the match to TRBD2 covers 8 bases. Germline lookup yields CDR1 KGHSH and CDR2 LQKENI. Trimming took 3 bases from V and 3 from J; bases not matched to a gene: 10. There are 16 residues in the CDR3. CDR3 sequence: CASSPALGTRGYEQYF. In DNA, the CDR3 is TGTGCCAGCTCACCTGCACTAGGGACTAGGGGCTACGAGCAGTACTTC. Complete variable domain (other parts from reference TRBV18 and TRBJ2-7): NAGVMQNPRHLVRRRGQEARLRCSPMKGHSHVYWYRQLPEEGLKFMVYLQKENIIDESGMPKERFSAEFPKEGPSILRIQQVVRGDSAAYFCASSPALGTRGYEQYFGPGTRLTVT.

The genes are TRBV19 and TRBJ1-3; a weak D match, TRBD1 (6 bases). This CDR3 is 17 amino acids long. Germline CDR1 and CDR2: LNHDA and SQIVND (reference sequence). V dropped 0 bases and J dropped 0 bases, with 12 bases sitting between them. The CDR3 spells CASSIDGGRSSGNTIYF. The CDR3 DNA is TGTGCCAGTAGTATAGACGGGGGGCGAAGCTCTGGAAACACCATATATTTT.

The chain combines TRBV6-1 with TRBJ2-7, with D maybe TRBD2 (5 bases). CDR1 and CDR2 from the germline V gene are MNHNS and SASEGT. The V end lost 6 bases, the J end lost 7 bases, and 16 bases lay between the germline ends. CDR3 size: 13 residues. CDR3: CASRPSSQGEQYF. DNA for the CDR3: TGTGCCAGCAGGCCTAGCAGCCAAGGGGAGCAGTACTTC.

The CDR3, as DNA: TGTGCCAGCAGCTTAGCATCAGGGGTTCTCGGAAGCAATCAGCCCCAGCATTTT. Protein sequence: CASSLASGVLGSNQPQHF. V usage is TRBV7-8 and J usage is TRBJ1-5; weak D call: TRBD1 (6 bases). Germline V lookup: CDR1 SGHVS, CDR2 FQNEAQ. Trimming pared 0 bases from V and 1 base from J, leaving 16 bases between. The CDR3 totals 18 residues.

The V call is TRBV7-9, the J call TRBJ1-2, with 9 bases that match TRBD1. Trimming at V came to 2 bases and at J to 6 bases, leaving 4 bases not matched to a gene. Germline-derived CDR1 and CDR2 are SEHNR and FQNEAQ (reference sequence). CDR3 length: 14 residues. The CDR3 protein is CASSLTGGNDGYTF. The CDR3 coding sequence is TGTGCCAGCAGCTTAACAGGGGGCAATGATGGCTACACCTTC. The whole variable domain, filled in from reference TRBV7-9 and TRBJ1-2, reads DTGVSQNPRHKITKRGQNVTFRCDPISEHNRLYWYRQTLGQGPEFLTYFQNEAQLEKSRLLSDRFSAERPKGSFSTLEIQRTEQGDSAMYLCASSLTGGNDGYTFGSGTRLTVV.

The chain employs TRBV19 and TRBJ2-5; maybe TRBD1 (6 bases). Germline lookup yields CDR1 LNHDA and CDR2 SQIVND (reference sequence). Trimming removed 7 bases at V and 4 bases at J, with 7 bases between. There are 11 residues in the CDR3. The CDR3 is CASMDRETQYF. The CDR3 bases are TGTGCCAGTATGGACAGAGAGACCCAGTACTTC.

The chain employs TRBV10-1 and TRBJ1-2; D perhaps matches TRBD1 (6 bases). The CDR3 contains 15 residues. V dropped 1 base and J dropped 6 bases, with 15 bases sitting between them. Per germline, CDR1 WNHNN and CDR2 SYGVQD (reference sequence). CDR3 in DNA: TGCGCCAGCAGTGAGTGGGAGGGGGGAGGTCATGGCTACACCTTC. This codes for CASSEWEGGGHGYTF.

The V and J genes are TRBV19 and TRBJ2-1; no reliable D call. The V end lost 5 bases, the J end lost 2 bases, and 13 bases lay between the germline ends. The CDR3 runs to 15 residues. Germline CDR1 reads LNHDA; CDR2 reads SQIVND (reference sequence). CDR3 nucleotide sequence: TGTGCCAGTAGTCGAGGCGTAGTGACCTACAATGAGCAGTTCTTC. Its protein product is CASSRGVVTYNEQFF.

The V gene is TRBV20-1, the J gene TRBJ2-3; D unclear. This CDR3 has 10 residues. Germline V gene data show CDR1 as DFQATT and CDR2 as SNEGSKA (reference sequence). V shed 3 bases and J shed 14 bases, with 12 bases lying between them. CDR3 loop: CSASPPGPYF. CDR3 DNA sequence: TGCAGTGCTAGCCCTCCAGGTCCGTATTTT.

V and J are TRBV19 and TRBJ2-7; D uncertain. The V end lost 2 bases, the J end lost 0 bases, and 8 bases lay between the germline ends. The germline gives CDR1 LNHDA, CDR2 SQIVND (reference sequence). There are 14 residues in the CDR3. CDR3 nucleotides: TGTGCCAGTAGTATAACAAGGAGCTCCTACGAGCAGTACTTC. This codes for CASSITRSSYEQYF.

This sequence joins TRBV29-1 and TRBJ2-6, with D perhaps matching TRBD2 (6 bases). From germline, CDR1 is SQVTM and CDR2 ANQGSEA. The CDR3 is 15 residues long. V lost 7 bases and J 1 base, leaving 14 bases between the germline ends. DNA of the CDR3: TGCAGCGGAAAGGTTGGGGGGTCTGGGGCCAACGTCCTGACTTTC. The encoded protein is CSGKVGGSGANVLTF.

V gene TRBV27 combines with J gene TRBJ2-7; 11 nucleotides match TRBD2. The CDR3 spans 15 residues. Germline V gene data show CDR1 as MNHEY and CDR2 as SMNVEV (reference sequence). J was trimmed by 6 bases and V by 2 bases; bases with no gene match: 6. As DNA, the CDR3 is TGTGCCAGCAGTTTAGTTCCTAGCGGGAGGCTCGAGCAGTACTTC. Translated, it gives CASSLVPSGRLEQYF.

This sequence joins TRBV2 and TRBJ1-1; D is unclear. The V gene lost 7 bases and the J gene lost 1 base, with 10 bases spanning the gap. CDR3 length: 13 amino acids. Germline CDR1 is SNHLY and CDR2 is FYNNEI. DNA of the CDR3: TGTGCCAGCATCTACAGCCCGAACACTGAAGCTTTCTTT. Protein sequence: CASIYSPNTEAFF. Combining the CDR3 with reference TRBV2 and TRBJ1-1 gives the whole variable domain EPEVTQTPSHQVTQMGQEVILRCVPISNHLYFYWYRQILGQKVEFLVSFYNNEISEKSEIFDDQFSVERPDGSNFTLKIRSTKLEDSAMYFCASIYSPNTEAFFGQGTRLTVV.

The sample holds one count of this clone. The chain links TRBV30 to TRBJ2-1, with TRBD2 matching 10 bases. V shed 7 bases and J 6 bases; nucleotides not matched to a gene: 9. Germline V gives CDR1 GTSNPN, CDR2 SVGIG (reference sequence). The CDR3 extends over 14 amino acids. The CDR3 region has the DNA TGTGCCTCCCGTCCTCTAGCGGGAGTCAATGAGCAGTTCTTC. Translated: CASRPLAGVNEQFF.

V usage is TRBV7-8 and J usage is TRBJ1-1, with D maybe TRBD1 (6 bases). Germline-derived CDR1 and CDR2 are SGHVS and FQNEAQ. With 5 bases removed from V and 5 bases from J, the gap between germline ends came to 15 bases. The CDR3 is made up of 14 amino acids. The CDR3 DNA sequence: TGTGCCAGCAGCCCACAAAGGGGGGGTACTGAAGCTTTCTTT. It yields the protein CASSPQRGGTEAFF.

The chain employs TRBV5-1 and TRBJ2-7, with 7 bases fitting TRBD2. This CDR3 has 16 residues. Germline-derived CDR1 and CDR2 are SGHRS and YFSETQ. V gave up 3 bases and J gave up 5 bases; unmatched junction bases: 14. The CDR3 nucleotides are TGCGCCAGCAGCTCCCGAGGGGTGGCGGGAGTTGACGAGCAGTACTTC. This sequence encodes CASSSRGVAGVDEQYF.

This chain connects TRBV7-9 to TRBJ2-5, with 8 nucleotides matching TRBD1. V gave up 5 bases and J gave up 5 bases; unmatched junction bases: 7. The germline V gene has CDR1 SEHNR and CDR2 FQNEAQ (reference sequence). The CDR3 has 14 amino acids. The CDR3 loop is CASSPRRGLETQYF. CDR3 DNA sequence: TGTGCCAGCAGCCCTCGCAGGGGGCTGGAGACCCAGTACTTC.

V usage is TRBV12-5 and J usage is TRBJ1-4, with no clear D. From germline, CDR1 is LGHNT and CDR2 FRNRAP. V was trimmed by 0 bases and J by 3 bases, leaving 11 bases between them. The CDR3 contains 16 residues. The CDR3 bases are TGTGCTAGTGGTTTGGTACTGGGCAGGCCTAATGAAAAACTGTTTTTT. Translation: CASGLVLGRPNEKLFF.